This T cell receptor beta chain derives from a study of control samples from healthy donors and cancer patients. The data were produced by immunoSEQ multiplex PCR, yet TCRdb's version contains in-frame clones alone and is incomplete. The table has some 45,000 clones, approximately 87% seen once. Sequenced material: blood. The clonotype originates from a man between 60 and 75 years old in good health.

The CDR3 DNA reads TGTGCCATCAGTGAGTCGGGCAGGGAAGGCGGCTACACCTTC. Its protein product is CAISESGREGGYTF. V is TRBV10-3 and J is TRBJ1-2, with a possible D match to TRBD1 (5 bases). The CDR3 length is 14 residues. Trimming pared 0 bases from V and 8 bases from J, leaving 13 bases between. Germline lookup yields CDR1 ENHRY and CDR2 SYGVKD.